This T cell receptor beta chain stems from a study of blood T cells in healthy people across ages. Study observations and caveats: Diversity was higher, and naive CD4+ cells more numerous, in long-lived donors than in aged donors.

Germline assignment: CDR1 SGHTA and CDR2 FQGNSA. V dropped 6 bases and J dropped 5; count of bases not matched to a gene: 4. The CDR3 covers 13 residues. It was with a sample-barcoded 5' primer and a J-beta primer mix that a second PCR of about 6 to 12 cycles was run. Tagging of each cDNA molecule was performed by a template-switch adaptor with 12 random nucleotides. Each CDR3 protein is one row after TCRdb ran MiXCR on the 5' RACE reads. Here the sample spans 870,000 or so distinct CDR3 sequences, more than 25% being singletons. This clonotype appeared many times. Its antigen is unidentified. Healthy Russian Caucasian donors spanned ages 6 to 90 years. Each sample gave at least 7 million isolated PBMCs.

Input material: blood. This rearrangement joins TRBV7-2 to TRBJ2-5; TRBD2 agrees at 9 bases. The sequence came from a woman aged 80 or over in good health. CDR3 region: CASRRGLAETQYF. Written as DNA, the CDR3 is TGTGCCAGCAGGAGAGGACTAGCGGAGACCCAGTACTTC.